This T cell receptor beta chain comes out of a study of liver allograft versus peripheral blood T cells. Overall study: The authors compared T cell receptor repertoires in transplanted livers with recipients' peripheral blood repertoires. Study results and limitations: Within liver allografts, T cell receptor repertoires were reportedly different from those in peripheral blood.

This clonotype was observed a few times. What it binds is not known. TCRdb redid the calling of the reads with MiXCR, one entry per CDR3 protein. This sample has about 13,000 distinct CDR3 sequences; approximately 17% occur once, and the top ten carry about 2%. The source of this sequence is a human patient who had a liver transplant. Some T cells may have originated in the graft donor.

CDR3: CASSHNPSTDTQYF. CDR3 bases: TGTGCCAGCAGCCATAACCCTAGCACAGATACGCAGTATTTT. The J gene is TRBJ2-3, the V gene TRBV14; D is ambiguous. CDR1 and CDR2 from the germline V gene are SGHDN and FVKESK. The CDR3 totals 14 residues. V lost 3 bases, J lost 0 bases, and 7 bases lay in between.